A single sample is the source of the 8 T cell receptor beta chains below, sequenced in a study of T-cell reconstitution after alpha-beta-depleted transplantation in children. During its preparation, the TCRbeta library received unique molecular identifiers. TCRdb reprocessed the PCR reads with MiXCR, giving one entry per CDR3 protein. The data contain approximately 630,000 distinct CDR3 sequences, 13% of them singletons. Sequenced material: PBMCs, taken before TCRalphabeta/CD19-depleted stem cell transplant. The receptors were gathered from a girl aged 2 to 10 with congenital amegakaryocytic thrombocytopenia, due to receive a stem cell transplant.

The chain has TRBV30 and TRBJ2-5; either TRBD1 or TRBD2 may supply D (6 bases each). CDR1 and CDR2 (germline): GTSNPN, SVGIG (reference sequence). V was trimmed by 1 base and J by 8 bases, leaving 8 bases between them. The CDR3 extends over 11 amino acids. The CDR3: CAWSAGGTQYF. CDR3 in DNA: TGTGCCTGGAGTGCCGGGGGCACCCAGTACTTC.

This clonotype was recorded many times. The gene calls are TRBV29-1 and TRBJ2-7; D uncertain. Germline assignment: CDR1 SQVTM and CDR2 ANQGSEA. The germline V and J ends were trimmed by 4 bases and 4 bases, with 17 bases remaining between them. This CDR3 has 14 amino acids. CDR3 loop: CSVGQLRRRYEQYF. In DNA, the CDR3 is TGCAGCGTTGGGCAGCTCCGGCGTCGGTACGAGCAGTACTTC.

In this sample, this clonotype turned up many times. The chain links TRBV5-1 to TRBJ2-1; tentatively, D is TRBD2 (6 bases). The V end was cut by 2 bases, the J end by 8 bases, with 14 bases between. The CDR3 is 14 amino acids. Germline V gene data show CDR1 as SGHRS and CDR2 as YFSETQ. CDR3 sequence: CASSLRLVFDEQFF. The CDR3 coding sequence is TGCGCCAGCAGCTTACGACTAGTTTTCGATGAGCAGTTCTTC.

With regard to this clonotype: This could be a read error, since a much larger clone is one nucleotide away. V usage is TRBV20-1 and J usage is TRBJ2-1; 10 bases fit TRBD2. J was trimmed by 9 bases and V by 0 bases; bases with no gene match: 8. Germline V lookup: CDR1 DFQATT, CDR2 SNEGSKA (reference sequence). The CDR3 length is 15 residues. CDR3 sequence reads: CSARDPTSGLCEQFF. As DNA, the CDR3 is TGCAGTGCTAGAGACCCGACTAGCGGGTTGTGTGAGCAGTTCTTC.

This clonotype was recorded at least ten times. The gene calls are TRBV4-2 and TRBJ2-7; possibly TRBD1 for D (5 bases). The CDR3 loop spans 18 amino acids. Germline V gene lookup returns CDR1 LGHNA and CDR2 YNFKEQ. V lost 2 bases, J lost 5 bases, and 25 bases lay in between. This CDR3 is CASSQTPHRSPFIDEQYF. DNA of the CDR3: TGTGCCAGCAGCCAAACTCCACACAGGTCCCCTTTTATCGACGAGCAGTACTTC.

J is TRBJ2-1 and V is TRBV7-9; unclear D gene. V lost 6 bases, J lost 2 bases, and 14 bases lay in between. CDR3 length: 15 amino acids. The germline CDR1 and CDR2 sequences are SEHNR and FQNEAQ (reference sequence). This CDR3 is CASSPNLYTYNEQFF. As DNA, the CDR3 is TGTGCCAGCAGTCCTAACCTCTACACCTACAATGAGCAGTTCTTC.

This clonotype was observed many times. The chain joins TRBV7-7 to TRBJ2-1, with D possibly TRBD2 on 6 matching bases. With 4 bases removed from V and 8 bases from J, the gap between germline ends came to 18 bases. Germline CDR1 SSHAT, CDR2 FNYEAQ (reference sequence). The CDR3 is made up of 15 amino acids. The CDR3 spells CASSSTPGGKDEQFF. Written as DNA, the CDR3 is TGTGCCAGCAGCTCAACTCCGGGCGGGAAAGATGAGCAGTTCTTC.

The table lists this clonotype with many counts. CDR3 residues: CSVGGLAGVHEQFF. The CDR3 nucleotides are TGCAGCGTAGGGGGACTAGCGGGAGTGCATGAGCAGTTCTTC. The rearrangement uses TRBV29-1 and TRBJ2-1; 14 nucleotides agree with TRBD2. Per the germline V gene, CDR1 is SQVTM and CDR2 is ANQGSEA. J gave up 8 bases and V 6 bases, and 6 bases lay outside the gene matches. This CDR3 has 14 residues.